This T cell receptor beta chain comes out of a study of cytomegalovirus exposure and HLA in healthy donors. Points from the study as a whole: In vitro assays verified that three CMV-associated chains recognized CMV antigens specifically. Within an earlier analysis, most TCR beta V segments proved productive either about 87% or about 30% of the time.

The PCR used 60 Vbeta and 13 Jbeta primers. The data were produced by immunoSEQ multiplex PCR, yet TCRdb's version contains in-frame clones alone and is incomplete. The sample includes around 140,000 clones, 70% to 85% of them seen just once. This clone showed up just once. What it binds is unknown. The CDR3 consists of 12 residues. The germline CDR1 and CDR2 sequences are MDHEN and SYDVKM. V dropped 3 bases and J dropped 2 bases, with 4 bases sitting between them. The chain carries TRBV28 and TRBJ1-2; no firm D call. Sequenced sample: PBMCs. This sequence originates from a male donor in good health and CMV-seropositive. CDR3 nucleotide sequence: TGTGCCAGCAGTTTTCAGAACTATGGCTACACCTTC. As protein: CASSFQNYGYTF.